The clone carrying this T cell receptor (beta chain) has a count of ten or more. Its antigen is not identified. The sample belongs to a study of identical twins. CDR3 length equals 14 residues. CDR1 and CDR2 (germline): SGHRS, YFSETQ. The V end lost 0 bases, the J end lost 8 bases, and 12 bases lay between the germline ends. TCRdb reanalysed the 5' RACE reads using MiXCR and keeps one entry per CDR3 protein. The data show roughly 720,000 distinct CDR3 sequences, about 18% seen once. Study-level results: The degree of excess twin sharing was weaker in beta out-of-frame sequences.

This same sample was also taken into another study, of T cells expressing NK-cell markers.

Sample: PBMCs. The clonotype comes from a woman younger than 30 in good health. The rearrangement joins TRBV5-1 to TRBJ2-1, with no clear D. CDR3 nucleotide sequence: TGCGCCAGCAGCTTGGTAGTAGGCACATATGAGCAGTTCTTC. It yields the protein CASSLVVGTYEQFF.